This T cell receptor beta chain was obtained from a study of T cell changes during pregnancy in multiple sclerosis. The V end lost 4 bases, the J end lost 4 bases, and 14 bases lay between the germline ends. In germline, CDR1 is MNHEY, CDR2 SMNVEV (reference sequence). This CDR3 is built from 15 residues. Assay: immunoSEQ multiplex PCR; the TCRdb copy retains only in-frame clones and omits some. This table has 70,000 to 95,000 clones, around nine tenths appearing once. The sequencing here drew on CD4+ T cells from peripheral blood mononuclear cells, taken in the second trimester of pregnancy. The receptor's source is a female donor with multiple sclerosis, enrolled in a pregnancy study. The V and J genes are TRBV27 and TRBJ2-1; tentatively, D is TRBD1 (9 bases). The chain's CDR3 is CASSSGGTGYNEQFF. The CDR3 coding sequence is TGTGCCAGCAGTTCGGGGGGGACAGGGTACAATGAGCAGTTCTTC.